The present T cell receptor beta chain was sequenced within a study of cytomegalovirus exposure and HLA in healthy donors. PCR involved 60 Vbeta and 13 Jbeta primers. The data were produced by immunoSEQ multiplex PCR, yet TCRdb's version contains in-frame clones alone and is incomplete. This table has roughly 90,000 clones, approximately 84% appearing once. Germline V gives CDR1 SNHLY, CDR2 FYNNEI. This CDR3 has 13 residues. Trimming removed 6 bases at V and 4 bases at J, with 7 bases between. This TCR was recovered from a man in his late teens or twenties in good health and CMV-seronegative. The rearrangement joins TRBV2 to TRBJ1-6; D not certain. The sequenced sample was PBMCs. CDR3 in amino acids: CASRPGYNSPLHF. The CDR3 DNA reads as TGTGCCAGCAGGCCCGGTTATAATTCACCCCTCCACTTT.